The T cell receptor (beta chain) under discussion was sequenced for a study of blood T cells in healthy people across ages. Alongside a J-beta primer mix, a sample-barcoded 5' primer served in a second PCR lasting about 6 to 11 cycles. With 12 random nucleotides, a template-switch adaptor tagged each individual cDNA molecule. Each CDR3 protein gets one entry after TCRdb re-called the 5' RACE reads with MiXCR. The repertoire holds around 900,000 distinct CDR3 sequences, with approximately 50% as singletons. The study's findings and limits: It was not possible, with unsorted PBMCs, to conclusively compare naive and antigen-experienced cells.

This clonotype was seen only a few times. Its antigen is currently unknown. Staff drew 9 to 10 milliliters of peripheral blood from each donor. The CDR3 is 15 residues long. The germline V and J ends were trimmed by 5 bases and 0 bases, with 12 bases remaining between them. CDR1 and CDR2 from the germline V gene are SGHTA and FQGNSA. The chain recombines TRBV7-2 with TRBJ2-3, with TRBD1 as a possible D gene (7 bases). The clonotype was recovered from a woman aged 60-70 years in good health. Material for sequencing was blood. The CDR3 reads CASSTQGGSTDTQYF. In DNA form, the CDR3 reads TGTGCCAGCAGCACCCAGGGGGGAAGCACAGATACGCAGTATTTT.